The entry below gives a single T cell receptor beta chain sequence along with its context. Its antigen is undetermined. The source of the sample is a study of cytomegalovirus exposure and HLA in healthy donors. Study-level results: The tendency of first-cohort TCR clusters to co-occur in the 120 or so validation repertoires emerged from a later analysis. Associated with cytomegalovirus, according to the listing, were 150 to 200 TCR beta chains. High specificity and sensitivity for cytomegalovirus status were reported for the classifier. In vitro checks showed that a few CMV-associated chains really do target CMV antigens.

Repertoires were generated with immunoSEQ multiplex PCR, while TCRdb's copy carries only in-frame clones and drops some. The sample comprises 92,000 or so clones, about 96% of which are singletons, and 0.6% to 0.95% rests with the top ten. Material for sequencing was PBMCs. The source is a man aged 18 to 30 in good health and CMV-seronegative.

CDR3 in DNA: TGCGCCAGCAGTGAGACACAAGCTAACTATGGCTACACCTTC. This sequence encodes CASSETQANYGYTF. The chain employs TRBV10-2 and TRBJ1-2, with D unresolved. CDR3 length: 14 amino acids. Per the germline V gene, CDR1 is WSHSY and CDR2 is SAAADI. The V and J ends lost 2 bases and 0 bases respectively, with 7 bases between them.